The sequence of this T cell receptor beta chain was determined in a study of blood T cell repertoires in COVID-19. Whole-study context: The United States, Italy and Spain provided the acute and convalescent COVID-19 samples.

Authors' methods: Cell counts per sample came from amplifying reference gene primers. The table came from immunoSEQ multiplex PCR; TCRdb's copy has only in-frame clones and leaves some out. V and J calls and clone size come straight from that table; D and trimming were deduced from the DNA. The data contain 85,000 to 100,000 clones, more than 80% of them singletons. The specimen sequenced was peripheral blood. The clonotype comes from a human donor in a cohort sampled during active COVID-19.

DNA for the CDR3: TGTGCCAGCGCATTGGGGGGGAGCACAGATACGCAGTATTTT. Translation gives CASALGGSTDTQYF. The chain has TRBV6-5 and TRBJ2-3; 7 nucleotides agree with TRBD2. V dropped 8 bases and J dropped 0; count of bases not matched to a gene: 5. The CDR3 is 14 residues long. The V gene's germline CDR1 is MNHEY and CDR2 SVGAGI.